The 25 T cell receptor beta chains given below trace back to one sample, sequenced in a study of CD8+CD57+ T cells in acquired aplastic anemia. Both TCR beta VDJ combination and CDR3 sequence profiling were carried out. Genomic DNA was the template for this profiling. One entry per CDR3 protein results from TCRdb running MiXCR on the reads. The table has some 200,000 distinct CDR3 sequences, 48% seen once; the top ten hold 8.5% to 10%. Before being chosen for sequencing, patients had shown CD8+CD57+ cell expansion by flow cytometry. The material sequenced was sorted CD4+, CD8+, or CD8+CD57+ T cells (not recorded which) from PBMCs. The receptors shown here come from a human donor with aplastic anemia.

A remark on this clonotype: An end of the junction does not agree with germline; a read error may underlie this. The chain carries TRBV5-8 and TRBJ2-7; D ambiguous. The germline V gene has CDR1 SGHTS and CDR2 YDEGEE. CDR3 size: 13 residues. The CDR3 bases are TGCGCCAGCAGCTTGTGGAGCTCCTACGAGCAGTACTTC. Translating it yields CASSLWSSYEQYF.

The rearrangement links TRBV6-5 to TRBJ2-7; D unresolved. Per germline, CDR1 MNHEY and CDR2 SVGAGI. This CDR3 region has 13 residues. Deletions cut 2 bases from V and 9 bases from J, with 14 bases between. CDR3: CASSYLSLGLQYF. In nucleotides, the CDR3 is TGTGCCAGCAGTTACCTGTCGTTAGGGCTGCAGTACTTC.

This chain links TRBV15 with TRBJ1-1; a weak D match, TRBD1 (5 bases). The germline V gene encodes CDR1 LNHNV and CDR2 YYDKDF (reference sequence). The CDR3 length is 15 residues. V lost 1 base and J 1 base, leaving 10 bases between the germline ends. The CDR3, as DNA: TGTGCCACCAGCAGAGGCCTTGGGGGGAACACTGAAGCTTTCTTT. It translates to CATSRGLGGNTEAFF.

This clonotype was seen ten or more times. The chain links TRBV7-3 to TRBJ2-3; unclear D gene. The V gene lost 2 bases and the J gene lost 6 bases, with 12 bases spanning the gap. This CDR3 is built from 14 residues. From germline, CDR1 is SGHTA and CDR2 FQGTGA. CDR3 sequence reads: CASSLAIGWDTQYF. The DNA of the CDR3 is TGTGCCAGCAGCTTAGCCATAGGGTGGGATACGCAGTATTTT. Drawing the rest from reference TRBV7-3 and TRBJ2-3, the complete variable domain is GAGVSQTPSNKVTEKGKYVELRCDPISGHTALYWYRQSLGQGPEFLIYFQGTGAADDSGLPNDRFFAVRPEGSVSTLKIQRTERGDSAVYLCASSLAIGWDTQYFGPGTRLTVL.

In its sample, this clonotype was seen once. The chain carries TRBV12-3 or TRBV12-4 and TRBJ2-1; D is ambiguous. The CDR3 runs 11 residues. V shed 3 bases and J shed 12 bases, with 9 bases lying between them. CDR3 nucleotides: TGTGCCAGCAGTTTGGCCGGCGGGCAGTTCTTC. This sequence encodes CASSLAGGQFF.

The CDR3: CSARGGDNTEAFF. In nucleotides, the CDR3 is TGCAGTGCTAGAGGGGGGGACAACACTGAAGCTTTCTTT. The rearrangement joins TRBV20-1 to TRBJ1-1; D perhaps matches TRBD1 (5 bases). Germline CDR1 reads DFQATT; CDR2 reads SNEGSKA (reference sequence). Trimming removed 1 base at V and 2 bases at J, with 8 bases between. CDR3 length: 13 residues.

The CDR3 coding sequence is TGTGCCAGCAGCTTCACAGGGAACGAGCAGTACTTC. Protein: CASSFTGNEQYF. The V and J genes are TRBV9 and TRBJ2-7; perhaps TRBD1 as D (6 bases). The germline V gene has CDR1 SGDLS and CDR2 YYNGEE. The CDR3 is made up of 12 amino acids. The V gene lost 4 bases and the J gene lost 5 bases, with 10 bases spanning the gap.

Notes on this clonotype: A much bigger clone sits one base away, suggesting this may be a read error. This rearrangement joins TRBV11-1 to TRBJ1-1; 8 bases are shared with TRBD1. The CDR3 is 17 amino acids. CDR1 and CDR2 from the germline V gene are SGHAT and FQDESV (reference sequence). This CDR3 is CASSPGQGILLNTEALF. The CDR3 DNA reads TGTGCCAGCAGCCCCGGACAGGGAATTCTTCTGAACACTGAAGCTCTCTTT.

At least ten counts were recorded for this clonotype. The chain is built from TRBV6-4 and TRBJ2-5; 9 nucleotides match TRBD2. This CDR3 is 16 amino acids long. Per the germline V gene, CDR1 is MRHNA and CDR2 is SNTAGT. The V segment lost 0 bases and the J segment 3 bases; nucleotides outside the gene matches: 5. CDR3 sequence: CASSDSRVAGEETQYF. CDR3 sequence (DNA): TGTGCCAGCAGTGACTCGAGGGTAGCGGGGGAAGAGACCCAGTACTTC.

Many counts were recorded for this clonotype. The chain has TRBV7-9 and TRBJ1-5; TRBD1 is a possible D gene (6 bases). Germline V gives CDR1 SEHNR, CDR2 FQNEAQ (reference sequence). This CDR3 region has 17 residues. With 4 bases removed from V and 2 bases from J, the gap between germline ends came to 18 bases. CDR3: CASSSYGGRKGNQPQHF. CDR3 nucleotides: TGTGCCAGCAGCTCCTACGGGGGGCGTAAGGGCAATCAGCCCCAGCATTTT.

This clonotype was recorded at least ten times. The chain uses TRBV6-1 and TRBJ2-1; D is unclear. The CDR3 has 11 amino acids. In germline, CDR1 is MNHNS, CDR2 SASEGT. Between the trimmed V and J ends, which lost 5 bases and 10 bases, there was a span of 9 bases. This chain's CDR3 is CASSPHKEQFF. As DNA, the CDR3 is TGTGCCAGCAGTCCTCATAAGGAGCAGTTCTTC.

A remark on this clonotype: Germline and junction disagree at one end, which may indicate a read error. J is TRBJ2-3 and V is TRBV2, with 9 bases fitting TRBD2. The germline CDR1 and CDR2 sequences are SNHLY and FYNNEI. This CDR3 has 16 amino acids. CDR3 residues: CASSELSGRSTETQYF. CDR3 sequence (DNA): TGCGCCAGCAGTGAACTTAGCGGGAGAAGCACAGAGACGCAGTATTTT.

The V and J genes are TRBV18 and TRBJ2-7; no firm D call. The CDR3 length is 14 residues. From germline, CDR1 is KGHSH and CDR2 LQKENI. Trimming cost V 0 bases and J 6 bases, with 12 bases left between them. CDR3 DNA: TGTGCCAGCTCACCACCTATTGCACTCGGCGAGCAGTACTTC. Its protein is CASSPPIALGEQYF.

This clonotype was recorded at least ten times. V and J are TRBV12-3 or TRBV12-4 and TRBJ1-5, with a possible D match to TRBD1 (6 bases). Trimming removed 8 bases at V and 7 bases at J, with 15 bases between. CDR3 length equals 13 residues. As DNA, the CDR3 is TGTGCCAGCCGAACAGGGCGCCGCCAGCCCCAGCATTTT. Translated: CASRTGRRQPQHF.

The CDR3 DNA is TGCAGTGCGATGGACAGGGGCGAGTTTGAAGCTTTCTTT. Protein sequence: CSAMDRGEFEAFF. The rearrangement uses TRBV20-1 and TRBJ1-1; 9 bases agree with TRBD1. Germline V lookup: CDR1 DFQATT, CDR2 SNEGSKA (reference sequence). With V trimmed by 6 bases and J by 7 bases, 9 bases remained unmatched. CDR3 length equals 13 residues.

This clonotype was detected ten times or more. The V and J genes are TRBV7-9 and TRBJ1-6, with 7 bases lining up with TRBD1. V lost 5 bases to trimming and J lost 5 bases; unmatched junction nucleotides: 6. Per the germline V gene, CDR1 is SEHNR and CDR2 is FQNEAQ (reference sequence). This CDR3 comprises 15 residues. CDR3 coding DNA: TGTGCCAGCAGCCCCATCGACAGGGATAATTCACCCCTCCACTTT. Translated: CASSPIDRDNSPLHF.

This clonotype occurred a few times. This sequence joins TRBV24-1 and TRBJ2-5; D is possibly TRBD1 (5 bases). Germline V gene data show CDR1 as KGHDR and CDR2 as SFDVKD. V was clipped by 4 bases and J by 4 bases, with 15 bases between them. The CDR3 length is 15 residues. CDR3 amino acids: CATSEADSSRETQYF. CDR3 DNA sequence: TGTGCCACCAGTGAAGCCGACAGTAGTCGAGAGACCCAGTACTTC.

This clonotype occurred many times. CDR3 sequence reads: CASSRGQGTEAFF. In nucleotides, the CDR3 is TGTGCCAGCAGCCGGGGTCAGGGCACTGAAGCTTTCTTT. The chain is built from TRBV9 and TRBJ1-1; D possibly corresponds to TRBD1 (5 bases). Germline assignment: CDR1 SGDLS and CDR2 YYNGEE. The CDR3 is made up of 13 amino acids. Trimming pared 4 bases from V and 4 bases from J, leaving 11 bases between.

Turning to this clonotype: A single base separates this from a much larger clone, so it may be a read error. The chain couples TRBV11-2 to TRBJ2-3, with D perhaps TRBD1 (6 bases). CDR3 size: 17 residues. Germline V lookup: CDR1 SGHAT, CDR2 FQNNGV. The CDR3 DNA is TGTGCCAGCAGCCTTTGGTCCAGGGTTCTACAGGGAGATACGCGGTATTTT. Amino acids: CASSLWSRVLQGDTRYF.

There are a few counts of this clonotype. This may be a read error, as it is one base from a much larger clone. V and J are TRBV5-6 and TRBJ2-5; D is unclear. V dropped 1 base and J dropped 1 base, with 5 bases sitting between them. The CDR3 is made up of 13 amino acids. Germline V gene sequence: CDR1 SGHDT, CDR2 YYEEEE. The CDR3 region has the DNA TGTGCCAGCAGCTTGTCCCTCCAAGAGACCCAGTACTTC. Protein sequence: CASSLSLQETQYF.

The CDR3 protein is CATSDSRGDEQYF. The DNA for the CDR3 is TGTGCCACCAGTGACTCGCGGGGCGACGAGCAGTACTTC. The chain couples TRBV24-1 to TRBJ2-7, with D possibly TRBD2 on 6 matching bases. CDR1 is KGHDR, CDR2 SFDVKD, per germline. V was cut by 4 bases and J by 5 bases, with 11 bases left in between. The CDR3 length is 13 residues.

This clonotype has just one count. The rearrangement uses TRBV11-1 and TRBJ2-3; 9 bases are shared with TRBD2. Germline CDR1 reads SGHAT; CDR2 reads FQDESV (reference sequence). The CDR3 runs 16 residues. V gave up 1 base and J gave up 2 bases; unmatched junction bases: 4. CDR3: CASSLETSGNTDTQYF. DNA for the CDR3: TGTGCCAGCAGCTTAGAGACTAGCGGAAACACAGATACGCAGTATTTT. Variable domain in full (rest from reference TRBV11-1 and TRBJ2-3): EAEVAQSPRYKITEKSQAVAFWCDPISGHATLYWYRQILGQGPELLVQFQDESVVDDSQLPKDRFSAERLKGVDSTLKIQPAELGDSAMYLCASSLETSGNTDTQYFGPGTRLTVL.

At least ten counts were recorded for this clonotype. The chain employs TRBV6-1 and TRBJ1-6; no reliable D call. Trimming removed 8 bases at V and 7 bases at J, with 15 bases between. Germline CDR1 and CDR2: MNHNS and SASEGT. This CDR3 contains 14 residues. The chain's CDR3 is CASLVRGQNSPLHF. Written as DNA, the CDR3 is TGTGCCAGCCTAGTAAGAGGGCAGAATTCACCCCTCCACTTT.

J is TRBJ2-6 and V is TRBV5-1, with D perhaps TRBD1 or TRBD2 (5 bases each). Looked up from germline, CDR1 is SGHRS and CDR2 is YFSETQ. The CDR3 extends over 17 amino acids. Trimming pared 0 bases from V and 3 bases from J, leaving 13 bases between. The CDR3 here is CASSLVAGSFGANVLTF. In DNA form, the CDR3 reads TGCGCCAGCAGCTTGGTGGCAGGGAGTTTTGGGGCCAACGTCCTGACTTTC.

This chain connects TRBV7-3 to TRBJ2-7; D is undetermined. Trimming took off 4 bases at V and 3 bases at J, with 13 bases between the two ends. Germline values: CDR1 SGHTA, CDR2 FQGTGA. The CDR3 has 14 amino acids. The CDR3 reads CASSSLGPLYEQYF. CDR3 in DNA: TGTGCCAGCAGCTCCCTCGGGCCCCTCTACGAGCAGTACTTC.